In this sample, the clone carrying this T cell receptor beta chain turned up a few times. Time point defined: sample taken at primary tumor resection. The donors comprised about 69 untreated early-stage non-small cell lung cancer patients. Unsorted tumor, nontumor lung tissue or cryopreserved PBMC supplied the whole RNA. On each TCR cDNA molecule, a unique molecular identifier was present. In TCRdb, the 5' RACE reads were re-called with MiXCR into one record per CDR3 protein. In the table there are 90,000 to 95,000 distinct CDR3 sequences, approximately 12% of which are singletons. The record originates from a study of spatial heterogeneity in lung cancer. Study-level background: There were consistently more beta-chain sequences detected than alpha-chain sequences.

V was trimmed by 0 bases and J by 4 bases, leaving 15 bases between them. The CDR3 has 16 residues. From germline, CDR1 is SGDLS and CDR2 YYNGEE. This receptor was taken from a male donor with early-stage non-small cell lung cancer. This sequence joins TRBV9 and TRBJ2-3; possible D gene TRBD2, 5 bases. The sequencing used PBMCs, collected at surgery. The CDR3 region has the DNA TGTGCCAGCAGCGTAGAGTCGGGATTGAGGGCAGATACGCAGTATTTT. Residues: CASSVESGLRADTQYF.